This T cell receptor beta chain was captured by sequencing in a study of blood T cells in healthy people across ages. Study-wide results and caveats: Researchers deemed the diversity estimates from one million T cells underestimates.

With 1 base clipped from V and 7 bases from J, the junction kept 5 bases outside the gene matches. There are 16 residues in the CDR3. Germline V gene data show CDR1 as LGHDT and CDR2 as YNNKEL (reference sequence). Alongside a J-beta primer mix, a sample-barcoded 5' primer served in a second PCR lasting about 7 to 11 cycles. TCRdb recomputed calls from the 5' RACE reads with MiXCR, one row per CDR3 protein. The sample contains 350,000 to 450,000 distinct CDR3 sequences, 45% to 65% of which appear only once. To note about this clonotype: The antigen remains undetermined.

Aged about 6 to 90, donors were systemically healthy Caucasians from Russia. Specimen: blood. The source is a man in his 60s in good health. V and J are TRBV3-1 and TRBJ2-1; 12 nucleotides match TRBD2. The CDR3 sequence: CASSQGLAGVENEQFF. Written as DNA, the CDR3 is TGTGCCAGCAGCCAAGGACTAGCGGGAGTTGAAAATGAGCAGTTCTTC.